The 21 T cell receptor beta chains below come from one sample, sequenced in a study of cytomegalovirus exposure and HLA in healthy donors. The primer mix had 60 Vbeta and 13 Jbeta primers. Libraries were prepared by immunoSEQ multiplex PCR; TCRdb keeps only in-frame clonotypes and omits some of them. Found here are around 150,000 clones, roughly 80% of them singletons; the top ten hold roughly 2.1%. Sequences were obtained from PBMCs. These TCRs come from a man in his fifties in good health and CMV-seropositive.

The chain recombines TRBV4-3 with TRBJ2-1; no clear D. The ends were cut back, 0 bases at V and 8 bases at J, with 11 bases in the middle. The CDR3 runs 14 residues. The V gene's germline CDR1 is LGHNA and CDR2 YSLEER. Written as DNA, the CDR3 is TGCGCCAGCAGCCAAGATTCCGGGTTCGATGAGCAGTTCTTC. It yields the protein CASSQDSGFDEQFF.

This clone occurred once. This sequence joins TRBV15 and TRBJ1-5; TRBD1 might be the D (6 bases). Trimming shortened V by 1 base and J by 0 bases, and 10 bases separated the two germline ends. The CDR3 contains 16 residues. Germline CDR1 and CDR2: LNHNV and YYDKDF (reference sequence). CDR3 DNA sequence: TGTGCCACCAGCAGAGTACAGGGCGCTAGCAATCAGCCCCAGCATTTT. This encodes CATSRVQGASNQPQHF.

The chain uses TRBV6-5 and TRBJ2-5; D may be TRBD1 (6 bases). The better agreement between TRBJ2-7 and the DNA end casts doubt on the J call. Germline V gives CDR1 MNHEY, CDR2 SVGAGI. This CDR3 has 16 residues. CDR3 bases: TGTGCCAGCAGTTACTCAGGGCAGGGGATTGACTACGAGCAGTACTTC. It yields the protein CASSYSGQGIDYEQYF.

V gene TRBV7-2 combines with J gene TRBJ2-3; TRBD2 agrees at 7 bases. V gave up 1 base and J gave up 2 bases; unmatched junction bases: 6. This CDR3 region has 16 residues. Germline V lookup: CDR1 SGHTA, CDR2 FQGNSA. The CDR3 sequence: CASSLGGLAATDTQYF. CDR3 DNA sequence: TGTGCCAGCAGCTTAGGCGGGCTAGCGGCCACAGATACGCAGTATTTT.

CDR3 in amino acids: CASSAGPGTGNNSPLHF. The CDR3 DNA follows: TGTGCCAGCAGCGCAGGGCCGGGGACAGGGAATAATTCACCCCTCCACTTT. This chain links TRBV9 with TRBJ1-6, with TRBD1 identical over 9 bases. The J segment lost 5 bases and the V segment lost 3 bases, leaving 9 bases of the junction unmatched. The CDR3 extends over 17 amino acids. Germline-derived CDR1 and CDR2 are SGDLS and YYNGEE.

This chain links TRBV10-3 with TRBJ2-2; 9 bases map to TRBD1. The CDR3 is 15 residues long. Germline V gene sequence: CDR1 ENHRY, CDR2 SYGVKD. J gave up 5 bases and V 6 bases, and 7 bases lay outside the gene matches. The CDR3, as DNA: TGTGCCATCAGAGTTGGGACAGGGAGGACCGGGGAGCTGTTTTTT. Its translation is CAIRVGTGRTGELFF.

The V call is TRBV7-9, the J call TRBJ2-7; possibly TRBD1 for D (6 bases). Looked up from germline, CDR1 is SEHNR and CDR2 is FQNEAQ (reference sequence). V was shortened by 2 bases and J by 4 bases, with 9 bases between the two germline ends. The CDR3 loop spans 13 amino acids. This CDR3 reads CASSLLGGYEQYF. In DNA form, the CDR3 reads TGTGCCAGCAGCTTACTAGGGGGTTACGAGCAGTACTTC.

In nucleotides, the CDR3 is TGTGCCGTCGGGGGGGTGGATAGCAATCAGCCCCAGCATTTT. It codes for CAVGGVDSNQPQHF. V usage is TRBV6-5 and J usage is TRBJ1-5; a weak D match, TRBD1 (5 bases). The CDR3 sequence is 14 residues long. Between the trimmed V and J ends, which lost 11 bases and 0 bases, there was a span of 14 bases. CDR1 and CDR2 from the germline V gene are MNHEY and SVGAGI.

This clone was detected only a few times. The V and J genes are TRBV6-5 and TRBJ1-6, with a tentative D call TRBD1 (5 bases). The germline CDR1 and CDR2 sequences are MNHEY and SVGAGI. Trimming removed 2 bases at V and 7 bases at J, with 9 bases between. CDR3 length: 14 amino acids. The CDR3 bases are TGTGCCAGCAGTTACCGGGGGGGGAATTCACCCCTCCACTTT. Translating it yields CASSYRGGNSPLHF.

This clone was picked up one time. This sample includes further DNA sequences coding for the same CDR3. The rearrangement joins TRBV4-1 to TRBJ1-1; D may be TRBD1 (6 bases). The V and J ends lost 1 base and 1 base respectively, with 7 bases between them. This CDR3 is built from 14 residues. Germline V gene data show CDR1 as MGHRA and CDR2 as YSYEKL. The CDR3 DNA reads TGCGCCAGCAGCCAAGTCAGGGGGAACACTGAAGCTTTCTTT. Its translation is CASSQVRGNTEAFF.

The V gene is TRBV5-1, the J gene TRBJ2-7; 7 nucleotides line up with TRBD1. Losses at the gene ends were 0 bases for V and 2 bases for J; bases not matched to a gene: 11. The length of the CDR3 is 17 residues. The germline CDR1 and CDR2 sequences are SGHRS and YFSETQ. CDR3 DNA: TGCGCCAGCAGCTTGGCCCTCACAGGGGAACTACCCTACGAGCAGTACTTC. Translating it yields CASSLALTGELPYEQYF.

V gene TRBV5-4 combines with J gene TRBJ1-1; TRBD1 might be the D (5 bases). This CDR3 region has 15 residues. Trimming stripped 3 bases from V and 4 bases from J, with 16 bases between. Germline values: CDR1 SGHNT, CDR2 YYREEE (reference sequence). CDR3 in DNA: TGTGCCAGCAGCTCAGCGGGGGTGGGTCTCACTGAAGCTTTCTTT. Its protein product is CASSSAGVGLTEAFF.

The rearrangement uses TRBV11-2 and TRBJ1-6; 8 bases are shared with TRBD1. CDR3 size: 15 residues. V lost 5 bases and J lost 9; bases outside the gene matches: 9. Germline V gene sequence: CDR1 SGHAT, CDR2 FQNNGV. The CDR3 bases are TGTGCCAGCAGCCAAAGACAGGGGCAGGGTTCACCCCTCCACTTT. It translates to CASSQRQGQGSPLHF.

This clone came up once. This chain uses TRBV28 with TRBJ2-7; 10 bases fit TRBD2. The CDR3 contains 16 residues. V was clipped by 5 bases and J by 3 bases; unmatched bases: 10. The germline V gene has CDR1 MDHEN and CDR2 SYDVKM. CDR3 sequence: CASSPYSGGPLYEQYF. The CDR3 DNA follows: TGTGCCAGCAGTCCCTATAGCGGGGGGCCCCTCTACGAGCAGTACTTC.

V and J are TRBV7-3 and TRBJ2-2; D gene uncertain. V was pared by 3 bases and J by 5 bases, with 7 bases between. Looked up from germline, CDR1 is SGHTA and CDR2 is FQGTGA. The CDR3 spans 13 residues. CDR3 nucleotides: TGTGCCAGCAGCTTGGCCTCGACCGGGGAGCTGTTTTTT. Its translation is CASSLASTGELFF.

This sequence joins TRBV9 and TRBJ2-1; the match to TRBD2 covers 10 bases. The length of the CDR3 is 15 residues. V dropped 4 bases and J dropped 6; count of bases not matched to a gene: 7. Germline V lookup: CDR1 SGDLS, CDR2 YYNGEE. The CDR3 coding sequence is TGTGCCAGCAGCCCAAGGGGGACTAGCGCCAATGAGCAGTTCTTC. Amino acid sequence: CASSPRGTSANEQFF.

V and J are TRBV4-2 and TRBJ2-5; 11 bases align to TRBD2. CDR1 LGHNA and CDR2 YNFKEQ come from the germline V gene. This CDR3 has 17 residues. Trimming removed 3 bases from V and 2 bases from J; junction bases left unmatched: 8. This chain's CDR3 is CASSHRLAGGTQETQYF. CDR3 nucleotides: TGTGCCAGCAGCCATCGTCTAGCGGGGGGTACACAAGAGACCCAGTACTTC.

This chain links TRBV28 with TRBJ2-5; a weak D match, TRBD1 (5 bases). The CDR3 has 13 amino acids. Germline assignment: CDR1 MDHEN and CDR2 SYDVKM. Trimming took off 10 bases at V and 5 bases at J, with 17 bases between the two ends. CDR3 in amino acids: CANQQELWETQYF. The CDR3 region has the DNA TGTGCCAACCAACAGGAATTGTGGGAGACCCAGTACTTC.

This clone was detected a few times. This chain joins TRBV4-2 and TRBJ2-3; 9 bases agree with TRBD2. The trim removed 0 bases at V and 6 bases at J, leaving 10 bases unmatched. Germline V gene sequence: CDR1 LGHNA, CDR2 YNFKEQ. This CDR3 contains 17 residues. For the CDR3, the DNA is TGTGCCAGCAGCCAAGATGGGCCCAGCGGGGGGCGGGATACGCAGTATTTT. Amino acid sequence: CASSQDGPSGGRDTQYF.

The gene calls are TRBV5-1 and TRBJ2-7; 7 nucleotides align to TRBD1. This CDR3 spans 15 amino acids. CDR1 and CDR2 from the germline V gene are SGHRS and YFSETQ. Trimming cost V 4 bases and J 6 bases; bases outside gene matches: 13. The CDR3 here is CASSGSSGQPLEQYF. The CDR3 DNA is TGCGCCAGCAGCGGGTCCTCGGGACAGCCCCTCGAGCAGTACTTC. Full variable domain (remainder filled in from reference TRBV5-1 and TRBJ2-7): KAGVTQTPRYLIKTRGQQVTLSCSPISGHRSVSWYQQTPGQGLQFLFEYFSETQRNKGNFPGRFSGRQFSNSRSEMNVSTLELGDSALYLCASSGSSGQPLEQYFGPGTRLTVT.

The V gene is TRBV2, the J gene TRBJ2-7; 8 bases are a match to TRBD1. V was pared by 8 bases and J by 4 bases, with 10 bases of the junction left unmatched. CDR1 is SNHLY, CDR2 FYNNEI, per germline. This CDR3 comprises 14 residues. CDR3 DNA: TGTGCCAGCCAAGAGCTGGGACAGGCATACGAGCAGTACTTC. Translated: CASQELGQAYEQYF.